The 8 T cell receptor beta chains below come from one sample, sequenced in a study of cytomegalovirus exposure and HLA in healthy donors. PCR primers comprised 60 Vbeta and 13 Jbeta primers. Clones were read by immunoSEQ multiplex PCR, and TCRdb kept only the in-frame ones, dropping some. The sample records over 100,000 clones, roughly three fifths being singletons. The sequenced material came from PBMCs. The receptors were gathered from a woman aged 35 to 49 in good health and CMV-seropositive.

This chain links TRBV28 with TRBJ2-5; TRBD2 is a possible D gene (6 bases). Germline V gene lookup returns CDR1 MDHEN and CDR2 SYDVKM. Between the trimmed V and J ends, which lost 3 bases and 4 bases, there was a span of 9 bases. The CDR3 is 13 residues long. CDR3 in amino acids: CASSLPGRETQYF. The CDR3 coding sequence is TGTGCCAGCAGTTTGCCCGGGAGAGAGACCCAGTACTTC.

This sequence joins TRBV30 and TRBJ1-5, with 8 bases identical to TRBD1. The germline CDR1 and CDR2 sequences are GTSNPN and SVGIG (reference sequence). J gave up 4 bases and V 3 bases, and 14 bases lay outside the gene matches. The CDR3 covers 17 residues. CDR3 amino acids: CAWSRTGTGLDNQPQHF. The CDR3 DNA reads as TGTGCCTGGAGCAGGACAGGGACGGGTTTAGATAATCAGCCCCAGCATTTT.

The chain couples TRBV2 to TRBJ1-2; a weak D match, TRBD1 (5 bases). In germline, CDR1 is SNHLY, CDR2 FYNNEI. V lost 7 bases and J lost 3, with 9 bases in between. This CDR3 is 12 amino acids long. DNA of the CDR3: TGTGCCAGCAAGGGGCCCCACTATGGCTACACCTTC. Protein: CASKGPHYGYTF.

The V gene is TRBV6-6, the J gene TRBJ1-1, with 8 bases fitting TRBD1. The CDR3 is 14 residues long. V was pared by 10 bases and J by 0 bases, with 7 bases of the junction left unmatched. Germline loops: CDR1 MNHNY, CDR2 SVGAGI (reference sequence). CDR3 protein: CATQGAEVNTEAFF. The CDR3 bases are TGTGCCACCCAGGGGGCGGAGGTGAACACTGAAGCTTTCTTT.

The V call is TRBV4-1, the J call TRBJ1-5, with no clear D. The CDR3 spans 16 residues. The germline gives CDR1 MGHRA, CDR2 YSYEKL. Deletions cut 3 bases from V and 0 bases from J, with 12 bases between. The CDR3 nucleotides read TGCGCCAGCAGCCAGAGTGGTGAGTCTAGCAATCAGCCCCAGCATTTT. It codes for CASSQSGESSNQPQHF.

CDR3 sequence: CAKSDRLGNTIYF. The CDR3 DNA is TGTGCCAAGTCGGACAGGCTTGGAAACACCATATATTTT. This sequence joins TRBV7-2 and TRBJ1-3, with 7 bases fitting TRBD1. The CDR3 runs to 13 residues. Germline V gene sequence: CDR1 SGHTA, CDR2 FQGNSA. V shed 10 bases and J 3 bases; nucleotides not matched to a gene: 6.

V gene TRBV7-9 combines with J gene TRBJ1-1; weak D call: TRBD1 (5 bases). Germline lookup yields CDR1 SEHNR and CDR2 FQNEAQ (reference sequence). The length of the CDR3 is 14 residues. The V and J ends lost 4 bases and 1 base respectively, with 10 bases between them. The CDR3 region is CASSSDKRNTEAFF. In nucleotides, the CDR3 is TGTGCCAGCAGCTCGGACAAAAGGAACACTGAAGCTTTCTTT.

This clone was seen just once. This sequence joins TRBV28 and TRBJ2-7, with 10 positions matching TRBD2. Germline V CDR1 and CDR2: MDHEN, SYDVKM. The CDR3 has 15 amino acids. With V trimmed by 6 bases and J by 7 bases, 12 bases remained unmatched. The CDR3 DNA reads as TGTGCCAGCAGGCAGACTAGCGGGTTGCCTGGGGAGCAGTACTTC. It codes for CASRQTSGLPGEQYF. Together with reference TRBV28 and TRBJ2-7, the CDR3 gives the full variable domain: DVKVTQSSRYLVKRTGEKVFLECVQDMDHENMFWYRQDPGLGLRLIYFSYDVKMKEKGDIPEGYSVSREKKERFSLILESASTNQTSMYLCASRQTSGLPGEQYFGPGTRLTVT.